The next 26 T cell receptor beta chains were all read from a single sample in a study of preoperative IRX-2 immunotherapy in early breast cancer. Regarding treatment: preoperative locoregional IRX-2 cytokine immunotherapy. Using immunoSEQ multiplex PCR, the repertoire was profiled, and TCRdb retains in-frame clones only, with some absent. The sample contains about 34,000 clones, about 96% of which appear only once. Collection took place from a patient treated with IRX-2 immunotherapy. The receptors were gathered from a human donor with breast cancer.

The chain recombines TRBV5-6 with TRBJ1-5; D remains unclear. The CDR3 spans 15 residues. Germline-derived CDR1 and CDR2 are SGHDT and YYEEEE. Trimming pared 2 bases from V and 7 bases from J, leaving 16 bases between. The DNA for the CDR3 is TGTGCCAGCAGCTTACTCGGGCAGCCGAGACAGCCCCAGCATTTT. Protein: CASSLLGQPRQPQHF. The full variable domain, rest sourced from reference TRBV5-6 and TRBJ1-5, is DAGVTQSPTHLIKTRGQQVTLRCSPKSGHDTVSWYQQALGQGPQFIFQYYEEEERQRGNFPDRFSGHQFPNYSSELNVNALLLGDSALYLCASSLLGQPRQPQHFGDGTRLSIL.

In this sample, this clone turned up once. The genes are TRBV13 and TRBJ2-3, with TRBD2 identical over 7 bases. Germline V gene sequence: CDR1 PRHDT, CDR2 FYEKMQ (reference sequence). V dropped 3 bases and J dropped 5; count of bases not matched to a gene: 14. The CDR3 spans 17 residues. CDR3 protein: CASSFLREGPAVDTQYF. The CDR3 coding sequence is TGTGCCAGCAGCTTTTTAAGGGAGGGGCCGGCCGTAGATACGCAGTATTTT. Full variable domain (rest looked up from reference TRBV13 and TRBJ2-3): AAGVIQSPRHLIKEKRETATLKCYPIPRHDTVYWYQQGPGQDPQFLISFYEKMQSDKGSIPDRFSAQQFSDYHSELNMSSLELGDSALYFCASSFLREGPAVDTQYFGPGTRLTVL.

The chain couples TRBV19 to TRBJ2-1, with a tentative D call TRBD2 (6 bases). V dropped 4 bases and J dropped 10 bases, with 14 bases sitting between them. The CDR3 runs 13 residues. Germline lookup yields CDR1 LNHDA and CDR2 SQIVND (reference sequence). The CDR3 spells CASSTVTRGEQFF. The CDR3 DNA reads as TGTGCCAGTAGTACCGTGACTAGGGGAGAGCAGTTCTTC. Variable domain in full (rest from reference TRBV19 and TRBJ2-1): DGGITQSPKYLFRKEGQNVTLSCEQNLNHDAMYWYRQDPGQGLRLIYYSQIVNDFQKGDIAEGYSVSREKKESFPLTVTSAQKNPTAFYLCASSTVTRGEQFFGPGTRLTVL.

The gene calls are TRBV7-2 and TRBJ2-2; D is uncertain. This CDR3 contains 15 residues. Trimming cost V 1 base and J 0 bases, with 6 bases left between them. CDR1 is SGHTA, CDR2 FQGNSA, per germline. CDR3 nucleotide sequence: TGTGCCAGCAGCTTAGTAAGCCCGAACACCGGGGAGCTGTTTTTT. Protein product: CASSLVSPNTGELFF.

V and J are TRBV13 and TRBJ2-2; maybe TRBD2 (6 bases). V gave up 6 bases and J gave up 4 bases, with 18 bases separating them. The germline gives CDR1 PRHDT, CDR2 FYEKMQ (reference sequence). This CDR3 has 16 residues. The chain's CDR3 is CASSRTGTPFTGELFF. As DNA, the CDR3 is TGTGCCAGCAGTAGAACCGGGACTCCTTTCACCGGGGAGCTGTTTTTT.

The chain joins TRBV27 to TRBJ2-2; no definite D call. Germline-derived CDR1 and CDR2 are MNHEY and SMNVEV (reference sequence). V was pared by 8 bases and J by 1 base, with 8 bases between. The CDR3 is made up of 13 amino acids. Here the CDR3 DNA reads TGTGCCAGCGCGTGGAAGAACACCGGGGAGCTGTTTTTT. It encodes CASAWKNTGELFF.

The chain uses TRBV27 and TRBJ2-6, with 7 bases identical to TRBD1. V shed 4 bases, J shed 1 base, and the junction held 1 base outside the gene matches. CDR1 is MNHEY, CDR2 SMNVEV, per germline (reference sequence). This CDR3 is 15 amino acids long. The CDR3 nucleotides are TGTGCCAGCAGTTCACAGGGGTCTGGGGCCAACGTCCTGACTTTC. Translated, it gives CASSSQGSGANVLTF.

The chain carries TRBV13 and TRBJ2-2, with TRBD2 matching over 13 bases. Germline V gives CDR1 PRHDT, CDR2 FYEKMQ (reference sequence). J was trimmed by 0 bases and V by 4 bases; bases with no gene match: 8. The CDR3 loop spans 19 amino acids. The CDR3 is CASSSGLAGLLTNTGELFF. The CDR3 bases are TGTGCCAGCAGCTCGGGACTAGCGGGGCTCTTAACGAACACCGGGGAGCTGTTTTTT.

The V call is TRBV7-9, the J call TRBJ2-7; 9 bases match TRBD1. The CDR3 totals 16 residues. V lost 4 bases and J lost 2; bases outside the gene matches: 9. Germline lookup yields CDR1 SEHNR and CDR2 FQNEAQ (reference sequence). CDR3 in amino acids: CASSYGTGSNPYEQYF. CDR3 nucleotide sequence: TGTGCCAGCAGCTACGGGACAGGGTCGAACCCCTACGAGCAGTACTTC. The full variable domain, completed using reference TRBV7-9 and TRBJ2-7, is DTGVSQNPRHKITKRGQNVTFRCDPISEHNRLYWYRQTLGQGPEFLTYFQNEAQLEKSRLLSDRFSAERPKGSFSTLEIQRTEQGDSAMYLCASSYGTGSNPYEQYFGPGTRLTVT.

V is TRBV6-5 and J is TRBJ2-7; D is ambiguous. Germline values: CDR1 MNHEY, CDR2 SVGAGI. CDR3 size: 15 residues. V lost 0 bases and J lost 1, with 10 bases in between. Written as DNA, the CDR3 is TGTGCCAGCAGTTACTCTCCAGGCTCGTCCTACGAGCAGTACTTC. The encoded protein is CASSYSPGSSYEQYF.

The gene calls are TRBV9 and TRBJ1-3, with D unresolved. This CDR3 is 19 amino acids long. Per the germline V gene, CDR1 is SGDLS and CDR2 is YYNGEE. Trimming removed 2 bases at V and 4 bases at J, with 25 bases between. The CDR3 coding sequence is TGTGCCAGCAGCGTTTCCATTCGCGGCTGGGGTTCAAGAGGAAACACCATATATTTT. Translated: CASSVSIRGWGSRGNTIYF.

This chain links TRBV5-1 with TRBJ1-2, with 9 bases matching TRBD1. Germline CDR1 reads SGHRS; CDR2 reads YFSETQ. The CDR3 is 15 residues long. Trimming cost V 0 bases and J 8 bases; bases outside gene matches: 8. The CDR3 here is CASSLAEGQGQGYTF. The DNA for the CDR3 is TGCGCCAGCAGCTTGGCAGAAGGACAGGGGCAAGGCTACACCTTC.

V usage is TRBV7-3 and J usage is TRBJ2-3; 11 bases are shared with TRBD2. Trimming removed 6 bases from V and 2 bases from J; junction bases left unmatched: 7. Germline CDR1 reads SGHTA; CDR2 reads FQGTGA. The CDR3 consists of 16 residues. The CDR3 here is CASSTSGRYPTDTQYF. DNA of the CDR3: TGTGCCAGCAGTACTAGCGGGAGATATCCCACAGATACGCAGTATTTT. Based on the CDR3 plus reference TRBV7-3 and TRBJ2-3, the full variable domain is GAGVSQTPSNKVTEKGKYVELRCDPISGHTALYWYRQSLGQGPEFLIYFQGTGAADDSGLPNDRFFAVRPEGSVSTLKIQRTERGDSAVYLCASSTSGRYPTDTQYFGPGTRLTVL.

The CDR3 DNA sequence: TGTGCCAGCAGTAGAGACAGGTCACCCTCCTACGAGCAGTACTTC. It specifies CASSRDRSPSYEQYF. The rearrangement links TRBV2 to TRBJ2-7; possible D gene TRBD1, 6 bases. V was cut by 5 bases and J by 0 bases, with 14 bases left in between. CDR1 SNHLY and CDR2 FYNNEI come from the germline V gene. The CDR3 has 15 residues.

V is TRBV2 and J is TRBJ2-1; 8 bases fit TRBD2. The CDR3 is 16 amino acids. V was clipped by 5 bases and J by 0 bases; unmatched bases: 6. From germline, CDR1 is SNHLY and CDR2 FYNNEI. CDR3 protein: CASSPRLAGSYNEQFF. The CDR3 coding sequence is TGTGCCAGCAGTCCCCGGCTAGCGGGCTCCTACAATGAGCAGTTCTTC. The full variable domain, completed using reference TRBV2 and TRBJ2-1, is EPEVTQTPSHQVTQMGQEVILRCVPISNHLYFYWYRQILGQKVEFLVSFYNNEISEKSEIFDDQFSVERPDGSNFTLKIRSTKLEDSAMYFCASSPRLAGSYNEQFFGPGTRLTVL.

The sample holds one count of this clone. The V gene is TRBV6-5, the J gene TRBJ2-1; 11 bases line up with TRBD2. Germline CDR1 reads MNHEY; CDR2 reads SVGAGI. V shed 0 bases and J 10 bases; nucleotides not matched to a gene: 2. This CDR3 has 14 amino acids. CDR3: CASSYSGTSGEQFF. CDR3 in DNA: TGTGCCAGCAGTTACTCAGGGACTAGCGGCGAGCAGTTCTTC.

The chain employs TRBV4-2 and TRBJ2-3, with 12 bases that match TRBD2. The germline CDR1 and CDR2 sequences are LGHNA and YNFKEQ. The CDR3 runs to 18 residues. Trimming removed 1 base from V and 2 bases from J; junction bases left unmatched: 7. CDR3 region: CASSQGTSGEYFTDTQYF. The CDR3 nucleotides read TGTGCCAGCAGCCAAGGGACTAGCGGGGAATACTTCACAGATACGCAGTATTTT.

V gene TRBV6-5 combines with J gene TRBJ1-5; 9 nucleotides agree with TRBD1. With 2 bases clipped from V and 4 bases from J, the junction kept 6 bases outside the gene matches. Germline V gene sequence: CDR1 MNHEY, CDR2 SVGAGI. The CDR3 is made up of 16 amino acids. CDR3 region: CASSYSATGGNQPQHF. CDR3 in DNA: TGTGCCAGCAGTTACAGTGCGACAGGGGGGAATCAGCCCCAGCATTTT.

The rearrangement joins TRBV13 to TRBJ2-7, with 7 bases matching TRBD1. The length of the CDR3 is 14 residues. Germline CDR1 PRHDT, CDR2 FYEKMQ (reference sequence). V shed 5 bases, J shed 9 bases, and the junction held 13 bases outside the gene matches. The CDR3 is CASSQGQDPQRQYF. For the CDR3, the DNA is TGTGCCAGCAGCCAAGGACAGGACCCCCAAAGGCAGTACTTC.

This chain connects TRBV2 to TRBJ2-3; 10 bases are a match to TRBD2. CDR3 length: 16 residues. Trimming cost V 1 base and J 8 bases; bases outside gene matches: 9. Germline V gene sequence: CDR1 SNHLY, CDR2 FYNNEI. CDR3 bases: TGTGCCAGCAGTGAAGAAGGAGCGGGAGGGGGCCGTACGCAGTATTTT. It codes for CASSEEGAGGGRTQYF. The full variable domain, rest sourced from reference TRBV2 and TRBJ2-3, is EPEVTQTPSHQVTQMGQEVILRCVPISNHLYFYWYRQILGQKVEFLVSFYNNEISEKSEIFDDQFSVERPDGSNFTLKIRSTKLEDSAMYFCASSEEGAGGGRTQYFGPGTRLTVL.

The chain joins TRBV25-1 to TRBJ1-6, with no clear D. V was shortened by 1 base and J by 8 bases, with 9 bases between the two germline ends. The CDR3 contains 14 residues. CDR1 MGHDK and CDR2 SYGVNS come from the germline V gene. The CDR3 DNA follows: TGTGCCAGCAGTGAATGGTCGCCAGATTCACCCCTCCACTTT. Protein: CASSEWSPDSPLHF.

This chain joins TRBV28 and TRBJ2-7; TRBD2 is a possible D gene (7 bases). Trimming stripped 6 bases from V and 4 bases from J, with 16 bases between. CDR3 length: 14 residues. The V gene's germline CDR1 is MDHEN and CDR2 SYDVKM. The CDR3 region has the DNA TGTGCCAGCAGGCCGGGGGGCAATCGGTACGAGCAGTACTTC. Amino acid sequence: CASRPGGNRYEQYF.

The rearrangement uses TRBV6-5 and TRBJ1-1; TRBD1 agrees at 10 bases. The CDR3 sequence is 12 residues long. In germline, CDR1 is MNHEY, CDR2 SVGAGI. V shed 5 bases, J shed 12 bases, and the junction held 6 bases outside the gene matches. In nucleotides, the CDR3 is TGTGCCAGCAGTAAGGGACAGGGGACAACTTTCTTT. As protein: CASSKGQGTTFF.

This rearrangement joins TRBV13 to TRBJ2-7; 9 bases line up with TRBD1. Trimming removed 5 bases from V and 9 bases from J; junction bases left unmatched: 17. The CDR3 spans 16 residues. Germline loops: CDR1 PRHDT, CDR2 FYEKMQ (reference sequence). The chain's CDR3 is CASSRGAGQGTLGQYF. DNA for the CDR3: TGTGCCAGCAGCCGAGGGGCCGGACAGGGGACCCTCGGGCAGTACTTC.

This clone was recorded only once. The rearrangement links TRBV18 to TRBJ2-1; 12 bases agree with TRBD2. Germline CDR1 and CDR2: KGHSH and LQKENI. Losses at the gene ends were 4 bases for V and 0 bases for J; bases not matched to a gene: 10. This CDR3 is built from 19 residues. Written as DNA, the CDR3 is TGTGCCAGCTCACTCACCGGACTAGCGGGACCTTACTCCTACAATGAGCAGTTCTTC. It translates to CASSLTGLAGPYSYNEQFF.

This sequence joins TRBV23-1 and TRBJ1-5; D uncertain. TRBV23-1 is labeled an ORF, and its function is uncertain. This CDR3 is built from 16 residues. The ends were cut back, 0 bases at V and 4 bases at J, with 13 bases in the middle. Written as DNA, the CDR3 is TGCGCCAGCAGTCAATCGAGATCTTTCGGGAATCAGCCCCAGCATTTT. It translates to CASSQSRSFGNQPQHF.